These 15 T cell receptor beta chains were all obtained from the same sample, sequenced in a study of blood T cell repertoires in COVID-19. The method was immunoSEQ multiplex PCR; TCRdb's version includes in-frame clones alone and lacks a portion of them. The sample has 250,000 or so clones, around 90% seen once. Sequencing was done on a sample of peripheral blood. These receptor sequences come from an older woman with COVID-19, enrolled during active disease.

The chain has TRBV7-9 and TRBJ2-5, with D hard to call. CDR3 size: 12 residues. Germline CDR1 reads SEHNR; CDR2 reads FQNEAQ (reference sequence). V was trimmed by 5 bases and J by 0 bases, leaving 4 bases between them. In DNA form, the CDR3 reads TGTGCCAGCAGCCAAAACCAAGAGACCCAGTACTTC. Translating it yields CASSQNQETQYF.

As regards this clone: The DNA is left out, because the CDR3 cannot be placed on it with certainty; the CDR3 is given as TCRdb lists it. The genes are TRBV28 and TRBJ1-4; no DNA check was done on the table's D call, TRBD1. Per germline, CDR1 MDHEN and CDR2 SYDVKM. With termini counted, the CDR3 has 14 amino acids. CDR3: CASSSSTGREKLFF.

This clone was counted only a few times. The genes are TRBV11-3 and TRBJ2-3; tentatively, D is TRBD2 (6 bases). Trimming removed 5 bases from V and 3 bases from J, with 18 bases in between. Germline-derived CDR1 and CDR2 are SGHNT and YENEEA. The CDR3 totals 16 residues. CDR3 region: CASSRGVAEPTDTQYF. The CDR3 DNA reads as TGTGCCAGCAGCCGAGGGGTAGCGGAACCTACAGATACGCAGTATTTT.

The rearrangement uses TRBV6-6 and TRBJ1-2; D unclear. CDR3 length: 15 amino acids. CDR1 is MNHNY, CDR2 SVGAGI, per germline (reference sequence). The V end was cut by 6 bases, the J end by 0 bases, with 14 bases between. The CDR3: CASSPLTISNYGYTF. CDR3 nucleotides: TGTGCCAGCAGCCCGCTCACTATTTCTAACTATGGCTACACCTTC.

In this sample, this clone turned up a few times. Other DNA sequences in the sample encode the same CDR3. This chain uses TRBV5-1 with TRBJ2-2; the D gene is possibly TRBD1 (6 bases). V was pared by 2 bases and J by 6 bases, with 8 bases between. CDR1 and CDR2 (germline): SGHRS, YFSETQ. This CDR3 has 13 amino acids. The CDR3 protein is CASSLKGAGELFF. The CDR3 nucleotides are TGCGCCAGCAGCTTAAAGGGGGCCGGGGAGCTGTTTTTT.

For this clone: The same CDR3 arises from other DNA sequences in this sample as well. This sequence joins TRBV28 and TRBJ1-2; D is perhaps TRBD1 (6 bases). Germline CDR1 reads MDHEN; CDR2 reads SYDVKM. The CDR3 has 11 amino acids. V was trimmed by 3 bases and J by 8 bases, leaving 7 bases between them. CDR3 protein: CASSFRGGYTF. CDR3 sequence (DNA): TGTGCCAGCAGTTTCAGGGGCGGCTACACCTTC.

The V gene is TRBV6-6, the J gene TRBJ2-7, with TRBD2 identical over 8 bases. Trimming cost V 0 bases and J 5 bases; bases outside gene matches: 6. The CDR3 is 15 residues long. Germline CDR1 reads MNHNY; CDR2 reads SVGAGI (reference sequence). The CDR3 region has the DNA TGTGCCAGCAGTTACTCAAGCGGGAGATTGGACGAGCAGTACTTC. Protein: CASSYSSGRLDEQYF.

This clone occurred a few times. V usage is TRBV6-5 and J usage is TRBJ1-3; TRBD1 is a possible D gene (5 bases). The germline V gene encodes CDR1 MNHEY and CDR2 SVGAGI. The V gene lost 0 bases and the J gene lost 2 bases, with 11 bases spanning the gap. The length of the CDR3 is 16 residues. The CDR3 is CASSYSPGPAGNTIYF. CDR3 sequence (DNA): TGTGCCAGCAGTTACTCGCCAGGGCCCGCTGGAAACACCATATATTTT.

This clone occurred a few times. Written as DNA, the CDR3 is TGTGCCAGCAGCACGGGAGTTTATGGCTACACCTTC. This codes for CASSTGVYGYTF. The rearrangement links TRBV11-2 to TRBJ1-2; D is unclear. CDR1 and CDR2 from the germline V gene are SGHAT and FQNNGV. Trimming removed 5 bases at V and 5 bases at J, with 9 bases between. The CDR3 has 12 amino acids.

The chain combines TRBV2 with TRBJ1-5, with a weak D call TRBD1 (6 bases). CDR3 size: 17 residues. Germline V gives CDR1 SNHLY, CDR2 FYNNEI. Trimming shortened V by 5 bases and J by 0 bases, and 17 bases separated the two germline ends. CDR3 region: CASSRQDLLYSNQPQHF. CDR3 DNA: TGTGCCAGCAGTCGACAGGACTTATTATATAGCAATCAGCCCCAGCATTTT.

The chain is built from TRBV4-1 and TRBJ2-2; 7 positions agree with TRBD1. This CDR3 region has 17 residues. With V trimmed by 1 base and J by 4 bases, 9 bases remained unmatched. The germline CDR1 and CDR2 sequences are MGHRA and YSYEKL. The CDR3 loop reads CASSQGGRGIRTGELFF. Here the CDR3 DNA reads TGCGCCAGCAGCCAAGGCGGCAGGGGGATTCGCACCGGGGAGCTGTTTTTT.

This chain joins TRBV2 and TRBJ2-5; the D is unclear. This CDR3 is built from 14 residues. In germline, CDR1 is SNHLY, CDR2 FYNNEI. V dropped 2 bases and J dropped 1 base, with 8 bases sitting between them. This chain's CDR3 is CASSESRSQETQYF. The CDR3 nucleotides are TGTGCCAGCAGTGAATCAAGGAGCCAAGAGACCCAGTACTTC.

The gene calls are TRBV11-3 and TRBJ2-5, with 10 bases lining up with TRBD2. Per germline, CDR1 SGHNT and CDR2 YENEEA. V dropped 6 bases and J dropped 3; count of bases not matched to a gene: 13. This CDR3 region has 17 residues. DNA of the CDR3: TGTGCCAGCAGTTCTGGACTAGCGGCGGGGGTAAAAGAGACCCAGTACTTC. Encoded protein: CASSSGLAAGVKETQYF.

This clone has a handful of counts. This chain connects TRBV6-2 or TRBV6-3 to TRBJ2-1, with 10 bases matching TRBD2. After removal of 5 bases from V and 2 bases from J, the junction contained 0 bases not matched to a gene. CDR3 length equals 14 residues. Germline CDR1 MNHEY, CDR2 SVGEGT. The CDR3 reads CASSSGRAYNEQFF. The DNA of the CDR3 is TGTGCCAGCAGTAGCGGGAGGGCCTACAATGAGCAGTTCTTC.

The rearrangement links TRBV19 to TRBJ1-4; 8 nucleotides agree with TRBD1. V trimming: 5 bases; J trimming: 8 bases; junction bases outside the gene matches: 7. This CDR3 spans 14 amino acids. CDR1 is LNHDA and CDR2 is SQIVND in the germline V gene (reference sequence). For the CDR3, the DNA is TGTGCCAGTAGTGCGGACAGGGTTGTCGAAAAACTGTTTTTT. Its translation is CASSADRVVEKLFF.